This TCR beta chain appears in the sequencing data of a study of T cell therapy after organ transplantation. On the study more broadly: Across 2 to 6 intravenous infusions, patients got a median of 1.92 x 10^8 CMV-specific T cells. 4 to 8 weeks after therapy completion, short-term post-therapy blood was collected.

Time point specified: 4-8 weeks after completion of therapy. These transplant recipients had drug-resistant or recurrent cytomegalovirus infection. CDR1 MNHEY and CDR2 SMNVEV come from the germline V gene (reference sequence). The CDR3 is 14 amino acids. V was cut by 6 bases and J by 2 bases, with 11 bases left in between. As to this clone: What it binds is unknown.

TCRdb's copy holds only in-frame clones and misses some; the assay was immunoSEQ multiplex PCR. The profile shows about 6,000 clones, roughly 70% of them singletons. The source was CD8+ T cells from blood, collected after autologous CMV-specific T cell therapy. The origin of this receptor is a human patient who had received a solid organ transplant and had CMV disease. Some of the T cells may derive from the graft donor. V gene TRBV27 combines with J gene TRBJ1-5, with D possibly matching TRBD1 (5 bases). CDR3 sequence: CASRMGVGNQPQHF. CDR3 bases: TGTGCCAGCAGAATGGGGGTCGGCAATCAGCCCCAGCATTTT.